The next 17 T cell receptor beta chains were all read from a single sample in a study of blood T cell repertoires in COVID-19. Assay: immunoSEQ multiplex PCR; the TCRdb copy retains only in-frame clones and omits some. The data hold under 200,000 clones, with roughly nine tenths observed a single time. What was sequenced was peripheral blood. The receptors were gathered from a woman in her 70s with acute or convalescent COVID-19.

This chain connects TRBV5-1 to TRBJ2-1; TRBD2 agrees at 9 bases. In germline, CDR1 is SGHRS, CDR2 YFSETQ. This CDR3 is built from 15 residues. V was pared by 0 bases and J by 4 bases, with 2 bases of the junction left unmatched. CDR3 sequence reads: CASSLGGGEYNEQFF. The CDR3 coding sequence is TGCGCCAGCAGCTTGGGCGGGGGGGAGTACAATGAGCAGTTCTTC.

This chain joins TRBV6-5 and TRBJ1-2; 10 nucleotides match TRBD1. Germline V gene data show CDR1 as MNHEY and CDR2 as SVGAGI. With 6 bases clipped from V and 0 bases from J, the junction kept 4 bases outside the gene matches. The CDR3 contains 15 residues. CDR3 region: CASRRDRGANYGYTF. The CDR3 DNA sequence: TGTGCCAGCAGAAGGGACAGGGGAGCTAACTATGGCTACACCTTC.

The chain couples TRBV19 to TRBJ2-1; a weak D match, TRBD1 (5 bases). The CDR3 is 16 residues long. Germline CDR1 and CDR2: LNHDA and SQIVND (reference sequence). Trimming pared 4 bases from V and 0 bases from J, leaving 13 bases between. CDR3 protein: CASSTRQTRSYNEQFF. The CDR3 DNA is TGTGCCAGTAGTACCCGACAGACTCGCTCCTACAATGAGCAGTTCTTC.

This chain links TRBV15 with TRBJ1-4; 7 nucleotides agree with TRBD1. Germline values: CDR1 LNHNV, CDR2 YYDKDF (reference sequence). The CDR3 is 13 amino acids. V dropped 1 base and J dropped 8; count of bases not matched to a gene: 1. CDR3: CATSRGDSEKLFF. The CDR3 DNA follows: TGTGCCACCAGCAGAGGGGACAGCGAAAAACTGTTTTTT. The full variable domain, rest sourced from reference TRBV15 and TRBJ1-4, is DAMVIQNPRYQVTQFGKPVTLSCSQTLNHNVMYWYQQKSSQAPKLLFHYYDKDFNNEADTPDNFQSRRPNTSFCFLDIRSPGLGDTAMYLCATSRGDSEKLFFGSGTQLSVL.

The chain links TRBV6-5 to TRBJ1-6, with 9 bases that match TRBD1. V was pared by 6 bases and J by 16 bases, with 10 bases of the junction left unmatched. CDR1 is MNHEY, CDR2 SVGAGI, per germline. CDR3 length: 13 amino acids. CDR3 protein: CASRWTGAAILHF. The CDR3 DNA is TGTGCCAGCAGATGGACAGGGGCCGCGATTCTCCACTTT.

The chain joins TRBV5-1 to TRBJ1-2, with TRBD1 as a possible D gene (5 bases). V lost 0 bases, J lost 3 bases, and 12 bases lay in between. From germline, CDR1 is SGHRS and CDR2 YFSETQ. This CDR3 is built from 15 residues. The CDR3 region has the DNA TGCGCCAGCAGCTTGGCCACCGGGGGTTACTATGGCTACACCTTC. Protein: CASSLATGGYYGYTF. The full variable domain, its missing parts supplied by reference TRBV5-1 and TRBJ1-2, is KAGVTQTPRYLIKTRGQQVTLSCSPISGHRSVSWYQQTPGQGLQFLFEYFSETQRNKGNFPGRFSGRQFSNSRSEMNVSTLELGDSALYLCASSLATGGYYGYTFGSGTRLTVV.

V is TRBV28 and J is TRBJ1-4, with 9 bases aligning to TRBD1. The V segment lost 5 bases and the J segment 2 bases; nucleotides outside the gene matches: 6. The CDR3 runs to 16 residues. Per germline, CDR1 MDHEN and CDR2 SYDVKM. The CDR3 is CASSRGQGGTNEKLFF. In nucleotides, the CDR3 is TGTGCCAGCAGTCGGGGACAGGGTGGGACTAATGAAAAACTGTTTTTT.

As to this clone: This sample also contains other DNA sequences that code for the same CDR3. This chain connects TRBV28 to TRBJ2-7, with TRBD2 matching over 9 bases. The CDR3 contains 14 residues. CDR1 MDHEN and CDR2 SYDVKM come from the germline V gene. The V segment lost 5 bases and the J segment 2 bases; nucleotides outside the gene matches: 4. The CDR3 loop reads CASSLAGPPYEQYF. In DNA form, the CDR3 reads TGTGCCAGCAGTCTAGCGGGGCCCCCCTACGAGCAGTACTTC.

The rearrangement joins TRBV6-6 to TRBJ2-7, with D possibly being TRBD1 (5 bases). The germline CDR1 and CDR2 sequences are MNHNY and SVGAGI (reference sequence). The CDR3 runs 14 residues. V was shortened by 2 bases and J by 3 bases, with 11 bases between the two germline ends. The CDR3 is CASSYTSQGYEQYF. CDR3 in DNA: TGTGCCAGCAGTTACACCAGCCAGGGCTACGAGCAGTACTTC.

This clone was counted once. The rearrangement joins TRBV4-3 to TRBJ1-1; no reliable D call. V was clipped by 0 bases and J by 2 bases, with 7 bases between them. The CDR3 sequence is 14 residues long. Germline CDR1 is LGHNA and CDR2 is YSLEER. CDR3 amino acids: CASSQDVVNTEAFF. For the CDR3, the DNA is TGCGCCAGCAGCCAAGATGTCGTAAACACTGAAGCTTTCTTT.

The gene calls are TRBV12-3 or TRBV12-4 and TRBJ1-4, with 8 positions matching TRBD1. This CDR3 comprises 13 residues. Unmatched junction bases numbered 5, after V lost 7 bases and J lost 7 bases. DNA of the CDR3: TGTGCCAGCACCGAGACAGGGGCTGAAAAACTGTTTTTT. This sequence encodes CASTETGAEKLFF.

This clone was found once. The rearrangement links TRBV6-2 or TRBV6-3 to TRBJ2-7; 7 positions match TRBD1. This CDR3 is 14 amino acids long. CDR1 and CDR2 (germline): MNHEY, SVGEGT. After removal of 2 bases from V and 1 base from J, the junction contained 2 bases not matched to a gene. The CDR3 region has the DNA TGTGCCAGCAGTTACCAGGACAGGTCCTACGAGCAGTACTTC. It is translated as CASSYQDRSYEQYF.

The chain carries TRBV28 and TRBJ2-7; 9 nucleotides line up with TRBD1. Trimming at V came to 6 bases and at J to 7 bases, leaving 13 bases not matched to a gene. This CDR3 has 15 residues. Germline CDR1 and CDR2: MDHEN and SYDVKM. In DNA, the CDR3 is TGTGCCAGCAGCCGATCGGGGACAGGGCTACAGGAGCAGTACTTC. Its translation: CASSRSGTGLQEQYF.

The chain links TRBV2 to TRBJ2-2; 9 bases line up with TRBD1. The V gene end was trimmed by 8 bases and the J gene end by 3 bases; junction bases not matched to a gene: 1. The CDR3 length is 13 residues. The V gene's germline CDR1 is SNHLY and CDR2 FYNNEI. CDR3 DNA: TGTGCCAGCGGGACAGGGTACACCGGGGAGCTGTTTTTT. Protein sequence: CASGTGYTGELFF.

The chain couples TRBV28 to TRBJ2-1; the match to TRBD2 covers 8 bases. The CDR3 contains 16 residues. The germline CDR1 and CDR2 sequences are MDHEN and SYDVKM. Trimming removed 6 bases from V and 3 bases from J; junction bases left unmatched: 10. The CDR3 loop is CASRETGGKLYNEQFF. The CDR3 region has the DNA TGTGCCAGCAGGGAAACGGGGGGGAAACTCTACAATGAGCAGTTCTTC.

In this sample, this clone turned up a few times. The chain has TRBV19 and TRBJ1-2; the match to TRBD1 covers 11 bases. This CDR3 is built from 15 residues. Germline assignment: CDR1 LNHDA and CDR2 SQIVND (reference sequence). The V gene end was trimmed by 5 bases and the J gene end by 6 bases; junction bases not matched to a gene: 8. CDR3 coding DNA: TGTGCCAGTAGTGGGACAGGGGGAGCCCTTAATGGCTACACCTTC. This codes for CASSGTGGALNGYTF.

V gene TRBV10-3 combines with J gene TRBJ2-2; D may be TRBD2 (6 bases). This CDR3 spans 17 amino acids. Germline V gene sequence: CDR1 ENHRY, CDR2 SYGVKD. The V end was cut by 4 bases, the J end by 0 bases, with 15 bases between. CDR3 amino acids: CAISGSSGTSNTGELFF. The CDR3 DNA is TGTGCCATCAGTGGATCTTCCGGGACTTCGAACACCGGGGAGCTGTTTTTT.